A selection of T cell receptor beta chains follows, all from one sample in a study of control samples from healthy donors and cancer patients. Only in-frame clones appear in the TCRdb table, and some are missing; sequencing was by immunoSEQ multiplex PCR. The data contain 150,000 or so clones, around nine tenths of them seen just once; the ten biggest clones take up around 5.1%. The sequencing sample was made of blood. These receptors all stem from a woman aged 30 to 39 in good health. The CDR3 runs from the conserved cysteine through the conserved F or W. The order of the fields is V gene, D gene, J gene, CDR3 protein. The D gene is left open where the match is weak.

>TRBV2|NA|TRBJ1-1
CASSDRLDGPGNTEAFF
>TRBV5-1|NA|TRBJ1-1
CASSGQMNTEAFF
>TRBV18|NA|TRBJ2-3
CASSPQNEGSDTQYF
>TRBV11-2|NA|TRBJ1-2
CASSWPNYGYTF
>TRBV9|TRBD1|TRBJ1-3
CASSVDRETNLRSGNTIYF
>TRBV10-3|NA|TRBJ1-1
CATESYRNTEAFF
>TRBV2|TRBD1|TRBJ1-4
CASSGGRDRDNEKLFF
>TRBV6-5|NA|TRBJ2-7
CASSLGTEQYF
>TRBV28|NA|TRBJ2-3
CASSWRNPSTDTQYF
>TRBV7-9|NA|TRBJ1-6
CASSPPDRPYSPLHF
>TRBV18|NA|TRBJ2-3
CASSPSTDTQYF
>TRBV5-1|NA|TRBJ1-1
CASSPVGIPEAFF
>TRBV9|NA|TRBJ1-3
CASSVGNAGPGNTIYF
>TRBV27|TRBD2|TRBJ2-2
CASSLSIPGTSASGELFF
>TRBV14|TRBD1|TRBJ2-4
CASSQGGTGASQYF
>TRBV5-4|TRBD2|TRBJ2-3
CASSTPAGGGTDTQYF
>TRBV7-9|NA|TRBJ1-2
CASSLGNYGYTF
>TRBV5-8|NA|TRBJ1-1
CASSLVVRTEAFF
>TRBV7-9|NA|TRBJ1-2
CASGRQIYGYTF
>TRBV6-5|NA|TRBJ1-4
CASITPGATNEKLFF
>TRBV28|TRBD1|TRBJ1-1
CASSPPGQLNTEAFF
>TRBV5-1|TRBD1|TRBJ2-1
CASSPTGVYEQFF
>TRBV19|TRBD1|TRBJ1-5
CASRGQGSNQPQHF
>TRBV28|TRBD1|TRBJ2-7
CASSVPGTGLKRYEQYF
>TRBV15|TRBD1|TRBJ2-3
CATSRDRGGGTDTQYF
>TRBV10-3|TRBD1|TRBJ2-7
CAISEKGQGFNEQYF
>TRBV19|NA|TRBJ2-7
CASSITPSYEQYF
>TRBV2|TRBD1|TRBJ1-5
CASIGQGNQPQHF